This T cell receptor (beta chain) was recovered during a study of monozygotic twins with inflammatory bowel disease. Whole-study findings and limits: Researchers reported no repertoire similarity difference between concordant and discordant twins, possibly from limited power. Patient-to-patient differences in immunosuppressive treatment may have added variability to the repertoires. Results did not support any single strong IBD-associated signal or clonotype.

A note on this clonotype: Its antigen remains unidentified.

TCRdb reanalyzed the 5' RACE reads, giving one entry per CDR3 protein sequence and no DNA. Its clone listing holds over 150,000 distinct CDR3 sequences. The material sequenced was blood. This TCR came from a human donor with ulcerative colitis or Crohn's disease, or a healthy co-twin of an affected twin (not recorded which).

Here the CDR3 reads CSARDTGRLVTEAFF. The V and J genes are TRBV20-1 and TRBJ1-1; the TCRdb call, TRBD1, lacks DNA for checking. The CDR3 has 15 amino acids. Looked up from germline, CDR1 is DFQATT and CDR2 is SNEGSKA (reference sequence).